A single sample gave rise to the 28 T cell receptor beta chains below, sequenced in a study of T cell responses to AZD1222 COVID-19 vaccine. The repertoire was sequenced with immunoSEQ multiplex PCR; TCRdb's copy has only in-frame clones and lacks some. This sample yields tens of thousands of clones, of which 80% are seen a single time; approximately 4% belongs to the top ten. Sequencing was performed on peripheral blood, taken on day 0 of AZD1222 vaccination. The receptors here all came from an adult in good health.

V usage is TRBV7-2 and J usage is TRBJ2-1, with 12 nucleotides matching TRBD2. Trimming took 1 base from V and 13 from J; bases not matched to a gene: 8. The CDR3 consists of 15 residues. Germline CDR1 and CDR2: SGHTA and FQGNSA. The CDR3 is CASSLVGTSGLEQFF. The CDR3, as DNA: TGTGCCAGCAGCTTAGTGGGGACTAGCGGGCTGGAACAGTTCTTC. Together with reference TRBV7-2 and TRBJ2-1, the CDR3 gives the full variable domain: GAGVSQSPSNKVTEKGKDVELRCDPISGHTALYWYRQSLGQGLEFLIYFQGNSAPDKSGLPSDRFSAERTGGSVSTLTIQRTQQEDSAVYLCASSLVGTSGLEQFFGPGTRLTVL.

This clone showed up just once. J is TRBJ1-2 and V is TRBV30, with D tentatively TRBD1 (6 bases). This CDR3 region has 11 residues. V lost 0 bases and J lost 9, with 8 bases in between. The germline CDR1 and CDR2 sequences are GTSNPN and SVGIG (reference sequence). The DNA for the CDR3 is TGTGCCTGGAGTGTACAGGGCAGCTACACCTTC. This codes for CAWSVQGSYTF.

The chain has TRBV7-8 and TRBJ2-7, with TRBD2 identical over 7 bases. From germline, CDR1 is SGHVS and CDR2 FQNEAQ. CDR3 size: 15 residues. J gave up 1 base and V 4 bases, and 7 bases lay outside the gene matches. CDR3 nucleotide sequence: TGTGCCAGCAGCTCCTCTCGGGGACTATCCTACGAGCAGTACTTC. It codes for CASSSSRGLSYEQYF.

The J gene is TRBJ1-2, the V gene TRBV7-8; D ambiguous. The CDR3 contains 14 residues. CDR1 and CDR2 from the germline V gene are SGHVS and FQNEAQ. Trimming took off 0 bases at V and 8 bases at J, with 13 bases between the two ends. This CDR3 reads CASSLAIDRPGYTF. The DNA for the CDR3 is TGTGCCAGCAGCTTAGCCATCGACCGCCCGGGCTACACCTTC.

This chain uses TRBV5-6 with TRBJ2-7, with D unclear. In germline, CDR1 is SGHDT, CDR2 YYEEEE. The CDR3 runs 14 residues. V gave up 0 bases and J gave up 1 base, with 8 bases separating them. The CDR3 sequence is CASSLGHGSYEQYF. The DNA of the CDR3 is TGTGCCAGCAGCTTGGGACACGGATCCTACGAGCAGTACTTC.

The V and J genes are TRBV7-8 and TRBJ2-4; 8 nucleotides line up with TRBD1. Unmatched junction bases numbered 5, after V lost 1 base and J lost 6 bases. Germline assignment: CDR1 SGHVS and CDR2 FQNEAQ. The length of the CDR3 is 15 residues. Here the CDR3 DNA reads TGTGCCAGCAGCTTAGGGACAGGGCCCATAAACATTCAGTACTTC. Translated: CASSLGTGPINIQYF.

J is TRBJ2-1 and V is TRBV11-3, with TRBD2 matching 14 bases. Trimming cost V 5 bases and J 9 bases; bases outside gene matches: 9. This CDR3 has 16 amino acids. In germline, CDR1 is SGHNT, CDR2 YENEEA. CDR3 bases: TGTGCCAGCAGCCCCCCGGGACTAGCGGGGGAGGGTGAGCAGTTCTTC. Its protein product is CASSPPGLAGEGEQFF.

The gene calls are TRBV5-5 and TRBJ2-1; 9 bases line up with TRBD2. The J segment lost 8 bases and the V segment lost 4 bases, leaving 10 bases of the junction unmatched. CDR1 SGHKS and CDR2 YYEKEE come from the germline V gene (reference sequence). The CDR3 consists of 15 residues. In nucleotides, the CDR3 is TGTGCCAGCAGCCGCAGCGGGGGGCCCTCTCATGAGCAGTTCTTC. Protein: CASSRSGGPSHEQFF.

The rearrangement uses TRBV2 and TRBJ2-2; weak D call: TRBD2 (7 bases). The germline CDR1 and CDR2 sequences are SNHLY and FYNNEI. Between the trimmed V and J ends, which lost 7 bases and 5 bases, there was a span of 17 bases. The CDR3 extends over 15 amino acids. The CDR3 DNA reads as TGTGCCAGCACTCAGGGGAGGGTACGGACCGGGGAGCTGTTTTTT. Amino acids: CASTQGRVRTGELFF.

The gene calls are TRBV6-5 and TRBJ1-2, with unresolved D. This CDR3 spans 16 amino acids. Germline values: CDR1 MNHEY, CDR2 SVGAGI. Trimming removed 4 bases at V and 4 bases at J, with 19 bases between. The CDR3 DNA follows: TGTGCCAGCAGTTCGGGCAGATCGAACTCCCTCTATGGCTACACCTTC. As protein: CASSSGRSNSLYGYTF.

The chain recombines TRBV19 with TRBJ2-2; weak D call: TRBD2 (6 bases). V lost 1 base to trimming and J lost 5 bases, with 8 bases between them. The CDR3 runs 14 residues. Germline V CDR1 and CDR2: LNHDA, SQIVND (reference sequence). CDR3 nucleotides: TGTGCCAGTAGTATAGTCGCGGGAACCGGGGAGCTGTTTTTT. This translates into CASSIVAGTGELFF.

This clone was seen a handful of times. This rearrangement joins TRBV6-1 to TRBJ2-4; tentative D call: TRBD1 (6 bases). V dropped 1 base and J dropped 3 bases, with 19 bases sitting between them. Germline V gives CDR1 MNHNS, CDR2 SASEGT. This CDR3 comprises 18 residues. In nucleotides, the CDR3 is TGTGCCAGCAGTGAAGAGGGGGTTGTCATTATGGGCAAAAACATTCAGTACTTC. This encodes CASSEEGVVIMGKNIQYF.

The CDR3 nucleotides are TGTGCCAGCAGTGAAGCGCTTTCGACCGCCGGGACCCAGTACTTC. This encodes CASSEALSTAGTQYF. The J gene is TRBJ2-5, the V gene TRBV2; D not resolved. CDR1 is SNHLY and CDR2 is FYNNEI in the germline V gene. Trimming stripped 0 bases from V and 7 bases from J, with 15 bases between. CDR3 length equals 15 residues.

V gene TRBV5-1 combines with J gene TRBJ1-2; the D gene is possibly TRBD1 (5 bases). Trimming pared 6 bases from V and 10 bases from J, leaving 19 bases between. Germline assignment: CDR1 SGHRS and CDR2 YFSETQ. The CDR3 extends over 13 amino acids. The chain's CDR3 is CASNPRGESDYTF. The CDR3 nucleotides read TGCGCCAGCAACCCTAGAGGGGAGAGCGACTACACCTTC. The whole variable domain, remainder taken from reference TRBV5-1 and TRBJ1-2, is KAGVTQTPRYLIKTRGQQVTLSCSPISGHRSVSWYQQTPGQGLQFLFEYFSETQRNKGNFPGRFSGRQFSNSRSEMNVSTLELGDSALYLCASNPRGESDYTFGSGTRLTVV.

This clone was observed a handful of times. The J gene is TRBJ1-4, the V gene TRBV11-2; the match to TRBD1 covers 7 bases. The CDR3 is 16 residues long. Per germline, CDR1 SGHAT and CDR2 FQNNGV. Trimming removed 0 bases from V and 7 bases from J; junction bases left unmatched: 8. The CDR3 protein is CASSLDLGGGVEKLFF. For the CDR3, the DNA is TGTGCCAGCAGCTTAGATCTAGGAGGGGGCGTTGAAAAACTGTTTTTT.

The CDR3 region has the DNA TGTGCCAGTAGCCCGCTAGCGTCGAATGAGCAGTTCTTC. Translated: CASSPLASNEQFF. The chain recombines TRBV19 with TRBJ2-1, with a possible D match to TRBD2 (6 bases). V was pared by 6 bases and J by 7 bases, with 13 bases between. The CDR3 is made up of 13 amino acids. CDR1 and CDR2 (germline): LNHDA, SQIVND (reference sequence).

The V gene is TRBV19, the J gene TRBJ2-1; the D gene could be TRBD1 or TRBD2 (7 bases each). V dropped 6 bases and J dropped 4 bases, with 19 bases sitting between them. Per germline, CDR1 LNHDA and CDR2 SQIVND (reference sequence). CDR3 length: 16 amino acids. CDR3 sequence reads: CASSKTTGRGYNEQFF. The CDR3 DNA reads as TGTGCCAGTAGCAAAACGACAGGGAGGGGGTACAATGAGCAGTTCTTC. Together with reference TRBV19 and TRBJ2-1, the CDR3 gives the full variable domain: DGGITQSPKYLFRKEGQNVTLSCEQNLNHDAMYWYRQDPGQGLRLIYYSQIVNDFQKGDIAEGYSVSREKKESFPLTVTSAQKNPTAFYLCASSKTTGRGYNEQFFGPGTRLTVL.

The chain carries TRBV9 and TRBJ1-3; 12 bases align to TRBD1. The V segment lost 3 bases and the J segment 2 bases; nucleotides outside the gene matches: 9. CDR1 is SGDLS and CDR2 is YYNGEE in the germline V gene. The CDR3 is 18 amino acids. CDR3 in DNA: TGTGCCAGCAGCGCACCCGGGACAGGGGGCGCCCCTGGAAACACCATATATTTT. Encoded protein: CASSAPGTGGAPGNTIYF.

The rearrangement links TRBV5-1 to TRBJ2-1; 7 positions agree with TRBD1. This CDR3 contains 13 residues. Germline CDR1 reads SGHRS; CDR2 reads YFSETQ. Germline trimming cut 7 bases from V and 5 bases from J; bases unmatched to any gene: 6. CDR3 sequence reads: CASFRDSHNEQFF. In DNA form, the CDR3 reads TGCGCCAGCTTTCGGGACAGCCACAATGAGCAGTTCTTC.

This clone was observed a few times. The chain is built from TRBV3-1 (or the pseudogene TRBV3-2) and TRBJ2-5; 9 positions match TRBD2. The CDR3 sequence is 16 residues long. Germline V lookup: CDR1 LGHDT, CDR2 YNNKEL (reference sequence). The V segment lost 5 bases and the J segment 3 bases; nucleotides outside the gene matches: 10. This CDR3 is CASSTYGLAGKETQYF. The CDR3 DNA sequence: TGTGCCAGCAGCACATACGGCCTAGCGGGGAAAGAGACCCAGTACTTC.

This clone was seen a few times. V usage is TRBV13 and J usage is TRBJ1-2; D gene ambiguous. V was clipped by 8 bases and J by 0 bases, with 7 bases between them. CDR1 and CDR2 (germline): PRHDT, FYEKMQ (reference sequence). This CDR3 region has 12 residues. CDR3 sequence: CASSQANYGYTF. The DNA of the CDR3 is TGTGCCAGCTCCCAGGCTAACTATGGCTACACCTTC.

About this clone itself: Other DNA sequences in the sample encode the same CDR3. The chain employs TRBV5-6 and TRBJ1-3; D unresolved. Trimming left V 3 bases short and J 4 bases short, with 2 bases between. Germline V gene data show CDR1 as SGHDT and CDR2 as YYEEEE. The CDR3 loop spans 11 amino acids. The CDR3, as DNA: TGTGCCAGCAGCTCAGGAAACACCATATATTTT. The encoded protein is CASSSGNTIYF.

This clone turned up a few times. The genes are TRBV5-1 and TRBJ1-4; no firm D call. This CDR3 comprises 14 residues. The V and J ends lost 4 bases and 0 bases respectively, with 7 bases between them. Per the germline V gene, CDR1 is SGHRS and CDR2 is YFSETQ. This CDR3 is CASSLLATNEKLFF. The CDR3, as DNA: TGCGCCAGCAGCCTGCTTGCAACTAATGAAAAACTGTTTTTT.

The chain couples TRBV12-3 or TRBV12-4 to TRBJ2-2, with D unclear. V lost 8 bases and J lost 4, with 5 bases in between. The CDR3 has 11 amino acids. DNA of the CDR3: TGTGCCAGCCGTGGCACCGGGGAGCTGTTTTTT. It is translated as CASRGTGELFF.

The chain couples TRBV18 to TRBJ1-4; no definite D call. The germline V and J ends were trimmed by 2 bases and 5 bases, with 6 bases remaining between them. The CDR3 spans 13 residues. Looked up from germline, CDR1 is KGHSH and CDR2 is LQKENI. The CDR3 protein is CASSPATNEKLFF. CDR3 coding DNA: TGTGCCAGCTCACCAGCCACCAATGAAAAACTGTTTTTT.

This chain's CDR3 is CARLSRTLQNYGYTF. CDR3 nucleotide sequence: TGCGCCAGACTGTCCAGGACCCTTCAGAACTATGGCTACACCTTC. This chain links TRBV10-1 with TRBJ1-2; D not certain. V dropped 9 bases and J dropped 2 bases, with 19 bases sitting between them. The germline gives CDR1 WNHNN, CDR2 SYGVQD (reference sequence). This CDR3 comprises 15 residues.

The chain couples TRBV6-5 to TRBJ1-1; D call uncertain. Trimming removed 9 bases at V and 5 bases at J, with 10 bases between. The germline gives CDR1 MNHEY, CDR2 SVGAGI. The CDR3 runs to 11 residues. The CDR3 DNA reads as TGTGCCAGTTATGAGAGGACTGAAGCTTTCTTT. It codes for CASYERTEAFF.

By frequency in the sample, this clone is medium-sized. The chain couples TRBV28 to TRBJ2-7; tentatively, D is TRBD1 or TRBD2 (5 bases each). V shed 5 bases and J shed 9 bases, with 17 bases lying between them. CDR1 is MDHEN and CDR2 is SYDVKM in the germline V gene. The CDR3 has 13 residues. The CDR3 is CASSATTGGGQYF. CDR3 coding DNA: TGTGCCAGCAGTGCCACCACAGGAGGAGGGCAGTACTTC.